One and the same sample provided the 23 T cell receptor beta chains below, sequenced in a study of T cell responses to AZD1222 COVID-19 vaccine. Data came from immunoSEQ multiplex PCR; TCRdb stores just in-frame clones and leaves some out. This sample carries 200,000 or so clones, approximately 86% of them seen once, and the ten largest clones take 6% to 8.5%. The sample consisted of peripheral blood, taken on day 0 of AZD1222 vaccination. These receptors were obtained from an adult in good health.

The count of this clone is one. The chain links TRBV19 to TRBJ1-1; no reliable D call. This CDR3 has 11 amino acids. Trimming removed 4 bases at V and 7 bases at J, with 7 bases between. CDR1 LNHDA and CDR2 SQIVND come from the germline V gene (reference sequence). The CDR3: CASSRRFEAFF. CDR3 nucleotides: TGTGCCAGTAGTAGACGATTTGAAGCTTTCTTT.

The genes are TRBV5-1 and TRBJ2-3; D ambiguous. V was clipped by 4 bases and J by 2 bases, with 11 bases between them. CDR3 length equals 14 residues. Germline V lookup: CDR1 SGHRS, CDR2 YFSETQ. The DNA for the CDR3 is TGCGCCAGCAGCGCAATCACCTTCACAGATACGCAGTATTTT. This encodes CASSAITFTDTQYF.

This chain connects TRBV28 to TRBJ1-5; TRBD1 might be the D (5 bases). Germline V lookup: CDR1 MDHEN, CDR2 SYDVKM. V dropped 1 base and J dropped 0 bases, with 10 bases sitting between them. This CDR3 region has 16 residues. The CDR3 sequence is CASSLLAGLSNQPQHF. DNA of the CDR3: TGTGCCAGCAGTTTATTGGCAGGGCTTAGCAATCAGCCCCAGCATTTT.

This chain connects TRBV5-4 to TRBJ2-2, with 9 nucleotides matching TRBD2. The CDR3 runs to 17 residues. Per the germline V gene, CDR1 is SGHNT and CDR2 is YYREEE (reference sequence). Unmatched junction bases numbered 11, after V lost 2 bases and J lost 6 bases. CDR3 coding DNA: TGTGCCAGCAGCTTTGGTAGCGGGGGCCCGCGGGCCGGGGAGCTGTTTTTT. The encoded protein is CASSFGSGGPRAGELFF.

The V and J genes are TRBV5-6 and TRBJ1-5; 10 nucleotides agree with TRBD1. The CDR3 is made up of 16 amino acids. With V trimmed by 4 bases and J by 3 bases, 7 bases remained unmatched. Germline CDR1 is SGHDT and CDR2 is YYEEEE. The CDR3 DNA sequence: TGTGCCAGCAGCGCAACCGGGACAGGGGACAATCAGCCCCAGCATTTT. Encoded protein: CASSATGTGDNQPQHF.

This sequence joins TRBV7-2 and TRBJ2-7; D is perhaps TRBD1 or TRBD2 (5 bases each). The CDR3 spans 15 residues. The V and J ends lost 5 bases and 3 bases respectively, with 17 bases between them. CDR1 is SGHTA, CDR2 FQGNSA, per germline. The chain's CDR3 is CASSTLGAVNYEQYF. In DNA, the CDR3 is TGTGCCAGCAGCACTCTCGGGGCGGTAAACTACGAGCAGTACTTC.

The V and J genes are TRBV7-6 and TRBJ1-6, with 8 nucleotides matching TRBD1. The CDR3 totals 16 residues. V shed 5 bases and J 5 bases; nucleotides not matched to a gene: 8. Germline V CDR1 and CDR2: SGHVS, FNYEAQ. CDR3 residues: CASSPSPTGDNSPLHF. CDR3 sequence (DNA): TGTGCCAGCAGCCCCAGCCCGACAGGGGATAATTCACCCCTCCACTTT.

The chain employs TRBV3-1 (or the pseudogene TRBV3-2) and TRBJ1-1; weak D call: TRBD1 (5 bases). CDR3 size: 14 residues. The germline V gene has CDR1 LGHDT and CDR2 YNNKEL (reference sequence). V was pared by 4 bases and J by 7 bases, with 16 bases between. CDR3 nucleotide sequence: TGTGCCAGCAGCCTCGGGGCAAAAGGGGTTGAAGCTTTCTTT. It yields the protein CASSLGAKGVEAFF.

The CDR3: CASSSGQGDGYTF. The DNA for the CDR3 is TGTGCCAGCAGCTCCGGGCAGGGGGACGGCTACACCTTC. The chain joins TRBV28 to TRBJ1-2; TRBD1 agrees at 7 bases. V lost 6 bases to trimming and J lost 8 bases; unmatched junction nucleotides: 9. CDR3 length equals 13 residues. Per the germline V gene, CDR1 is MDHEN and CDR2 is SYDVKM.

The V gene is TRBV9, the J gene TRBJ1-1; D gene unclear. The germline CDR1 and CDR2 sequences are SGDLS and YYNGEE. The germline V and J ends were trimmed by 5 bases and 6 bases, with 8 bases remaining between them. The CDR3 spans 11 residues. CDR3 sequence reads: CASRGSAEAFF. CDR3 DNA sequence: TGTGCCAGCAGGGGTTCGGCTGAAGCTTTCTTT.

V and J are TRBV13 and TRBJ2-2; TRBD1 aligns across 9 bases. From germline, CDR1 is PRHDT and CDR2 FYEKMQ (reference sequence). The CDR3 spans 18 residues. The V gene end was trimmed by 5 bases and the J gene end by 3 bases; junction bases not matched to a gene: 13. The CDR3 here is CASSPGIRTGEYTGELFF. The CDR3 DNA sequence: TGTGCCAGCAGCCCGGGAATACGGACAGGGGAGTACACCGGGGAGCTGTTTTTT.

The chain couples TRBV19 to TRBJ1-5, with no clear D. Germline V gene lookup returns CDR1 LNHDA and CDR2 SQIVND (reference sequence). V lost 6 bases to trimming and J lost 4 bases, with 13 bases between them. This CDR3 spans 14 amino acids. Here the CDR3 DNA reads TGTGCCAGTAGCAGTAGGCGGTCGAATCAGCCCCAGCATTTT. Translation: CASSSRRSNQPQHF.

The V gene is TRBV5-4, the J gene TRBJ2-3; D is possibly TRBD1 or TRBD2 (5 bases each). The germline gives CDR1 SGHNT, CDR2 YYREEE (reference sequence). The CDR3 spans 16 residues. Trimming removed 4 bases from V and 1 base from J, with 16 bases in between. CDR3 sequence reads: CASSQKDRGGTDTQYF. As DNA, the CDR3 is TGTGCCAGCAGCCAAAAGGACCGAGGGGGCACAGATACGCAGTATTTT.

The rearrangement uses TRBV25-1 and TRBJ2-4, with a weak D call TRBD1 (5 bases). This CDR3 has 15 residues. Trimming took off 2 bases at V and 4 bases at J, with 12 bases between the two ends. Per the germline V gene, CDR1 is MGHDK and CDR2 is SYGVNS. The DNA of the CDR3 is TGTGCCAGCAGTGAAGTTGGGCAGGGAAAAAACATTCAGTACTTC. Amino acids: CASSEVGQGKNIQYF.

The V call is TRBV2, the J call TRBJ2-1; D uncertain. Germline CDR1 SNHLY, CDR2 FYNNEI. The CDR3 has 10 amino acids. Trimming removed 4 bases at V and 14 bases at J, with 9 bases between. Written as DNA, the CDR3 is TGTGCCAGCAGTGGGCGTGTGGAGTTCTTC. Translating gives CASSGRVEFF.

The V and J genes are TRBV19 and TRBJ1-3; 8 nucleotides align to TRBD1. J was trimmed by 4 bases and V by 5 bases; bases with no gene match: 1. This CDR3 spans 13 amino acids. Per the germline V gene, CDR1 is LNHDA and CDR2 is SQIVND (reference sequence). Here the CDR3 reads CASSGTGGNTIYF. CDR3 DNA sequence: TGTGCCAGTAGTGGGACAGGAGGAAACACCATATATTTT.

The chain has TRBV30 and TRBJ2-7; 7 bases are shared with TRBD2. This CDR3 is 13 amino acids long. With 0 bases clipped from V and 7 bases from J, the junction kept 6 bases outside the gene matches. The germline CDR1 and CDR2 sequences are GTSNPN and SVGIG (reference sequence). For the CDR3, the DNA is TGTGCCTGGAGTGTAGGGTGGGAGGGAGAGCAGTACTTC. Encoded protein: CAWSVGWEGEQYF.

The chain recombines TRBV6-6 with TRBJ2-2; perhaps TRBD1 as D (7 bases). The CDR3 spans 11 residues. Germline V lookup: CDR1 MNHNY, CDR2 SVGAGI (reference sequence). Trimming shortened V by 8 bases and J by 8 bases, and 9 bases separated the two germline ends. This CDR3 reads CASQGGGELFF. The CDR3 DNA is TGTGCCAGCCAGGGGGGAGGGGAGCTGTTTTTT.

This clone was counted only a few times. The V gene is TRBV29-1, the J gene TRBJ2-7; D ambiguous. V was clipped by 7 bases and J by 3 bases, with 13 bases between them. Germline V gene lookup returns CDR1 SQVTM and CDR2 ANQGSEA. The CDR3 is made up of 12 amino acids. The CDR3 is CSASTSFYEQYF. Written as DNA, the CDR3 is TGCAGCGCCTCGACCAGTTTCTACGAGCAGTACTTC.

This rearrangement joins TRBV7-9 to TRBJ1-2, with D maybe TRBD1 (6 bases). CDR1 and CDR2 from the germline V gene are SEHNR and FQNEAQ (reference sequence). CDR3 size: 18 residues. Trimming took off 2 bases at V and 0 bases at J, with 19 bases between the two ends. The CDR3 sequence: CASSLWSRGRGTNYGYTF. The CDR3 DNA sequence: TGTGCCAGCAGCTTATGGTCCCGAGGTAGGGGGACTAACTATGGCTACACCTTC.

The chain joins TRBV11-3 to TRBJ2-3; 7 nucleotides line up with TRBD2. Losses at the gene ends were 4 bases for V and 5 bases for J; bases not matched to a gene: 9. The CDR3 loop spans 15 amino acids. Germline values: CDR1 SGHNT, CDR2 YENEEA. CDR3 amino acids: CASSSAAGDRDTQYF. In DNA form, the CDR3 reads TGTGCCAGCAGCTCGGCGGCGGGGGATAGAGATACGCAGTATTTT.

For the CDR3, the DNA is TGTGCCAGCAGTCCAGCTGGGACAAGCGAGCAGTACTTC. It translates to CASSPAGTSEQYF. The chain joins TRBV7-3 to TRBJ2-7; TRBD1 might be the D (6 bases). Trimming left V 6 bases short and J 6 bases short, with 15 bases between. CDR1 and CDR2 from the germline V gene are SGHTA and FQGTGA. The CDR3 contains 13 residues.

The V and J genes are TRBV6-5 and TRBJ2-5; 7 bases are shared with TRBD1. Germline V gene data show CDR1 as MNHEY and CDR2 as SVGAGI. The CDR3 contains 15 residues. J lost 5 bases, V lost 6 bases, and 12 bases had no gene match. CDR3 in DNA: TGTGCCAGCAGGGTTGGGACAGTCTATGGGGAGACCCAGTACTTC. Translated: CASRVGTVYGETQYF.